This TCR beta chain was identified in a study of cytomegalovirus exposure and HLA in healthy donors. Whole-study context: Earlier findings included 90 million to 120 million unique TCR beta sequences obtained from 170 million or so T cells. Study-wide findings and caveats: Near-uniform donor sequencing depth was presumed by presence/absence analyses. Evidence from a later analysis indicated that most CMV-associated TCR beta chains looked HLA-restricted.

60 Vbeta and 13 Jbeta primers were used in PCR. The table came from immunoSEQ multiplex PCR; TCRdb's copy has only in-frame clones and leaves some out. The data contain 150,000 to 200,000 clones, 78% of them singletons. Trimming took off 2 bases at V and 0 bases at J, with 17 bases between the two ends. The CDR3 has 18 amino acids. CDR1 SGHVS and CDR2 FQNEAQ come from the germline V gene. About this clone itself: The antigen is undetermined.

The sequenced sample consisted of PBMCs. The TCR originated in a female donor in good health and CMV-seronegative. This chain connects TRBV7-8 to TRBJ2-1; D not certain. CDR3 nucleotide sequence: TGTGCCAGCAGCTTATTTCCTAGACGAGGTGGCTCCTACAATGAGCAGTTCTTC. Amino acid sequence: CASSLFPRRGGSYNEQFF.